This is a list of T cell receptor beta chains from one sample in a study of shared clonotypes between healthy human individuals. Assay: immunoSEQ multiplex PCR; the TCRdb copy retains only in-frame clones and omits some. The data show a few million clones, 90% to 95% seen once. Sequences were obtained from naive CD4+ T cells from PBMCs. The receptors here all came from a man younger than 35 in good health. Some clones in this sample may be carry-over from other donors' samples. Both conserved end residues are part of each CDR3. D genes are given only for firm matches. Size is stated for part of the rows, as once, few or many counts, or as a class when the clone is expanded.

j_call	cdr3_length	v_call	clone_size	d_call	cdr3_nt	cdr3_aa
TRBJ1-1	14	TRBV6-5	.	.	TGTGCCAGCAGGCCACCGGGCCCTATCGGGGGAGCTTTCTTT	CASRPPGPIGGAFF
TRBJ2-2	14	TRBV5-8	.	.	TGTGCCAGCAGAGTTGGAGTCCTCCCCGGGGAGCTGTTTTTT	CASRVGVLPGELFF
TRBJ1-5	15	TRBV5-5	.	.	TGTGCCAGCAGCTTGGGTCTTGTAGCCGATCAGCCCCAGCATTTT	CASSLGLVADQPQHF
TRBJ1-2	12	TRBV10-3	.	TRBD1	TGTGCCATCAGAGACCGGGACAGGGAAGGGACCTTC	CAIRDRDREGTF
TRBJ1-5	13	TRBV5-1	.	.	TGCGCCAGCAGGCAGGGGAGCAATCAGCCCCAGCATTTT	CASRQGSNQPQHF
TRBJ2-5	15	TRBV6-6	.	TRBD2	TGTGCCAGCAGTTACTCTCGGGGGGTTAGAGAGACCCAGTACTTC	CASSYSRGVRETQYF
TRBJ2-7	15	TRBV5-1	.	TRBD1	TGCGCCAGCAGCAGAGAGGGCCAGGGGGTATACGAGCAGTACTTC	CASSREGQGVYEQYF
TRBJ1-1	14	TRBV4-3	few	.	TGCGCCAGCAGCAGAGGAGGCATGAACACTGAAGCTTTCTTT	CASSRGGMNTEAFF
TRBJ2-1	14	TRBV7-3	.	TRBD2	TGTGCCAGCAGCTGGGGCGGGAGCAGGAATGAGCAGTTCTTC	CASSWGGSRNEQFF
TRBJ1-3	15	TRBV28	.	.	TGTGCCAGCAGTTTCGCCAGGTCATTTGGAAACACCATATATTTT	CASSFARSFGNTIYF
TRBJ2-5	13	TRBV28	.	TRBD2	TGTGCCAGCACCTCCGCCGGGAGGGAGACCCAGTACTTC	CASTSAGRETQYF
TRBJ2-3	14	TRBV5-1	.	.	TGCGCCAGCAGCCCGATACCGGATCGAGATACGCAGTATTTT	CASSPIPDRDTQYF
TRBJ2-5	15	TRBV10-3	.	TRBD1	TGTGCCATCAGTGACCCGCAGGGGGCAGGAGAGACCCAGTACTTC	CAISDPQGAGETQYF
TRBJ1-2	14	TRBV6-1	.	.	TGTGCCAGCAGCCCGACCGCTGCTAACTATGGCTACACCTTC	CASSPTAANYGYTF
TRBJ1-2	11	TRBV29-1	.	.	TGCAGTGTTGGTGTTAACTATGGCTACACCTTC	CSVGVNYGYTF
TRBJ1-2	14	TRBV13	.	.	TGTGCCAGCAGCTCGGACGGACCTAACTATGGCTACACCTTC	CASSSDGPNYGYTF
TRBJ2-7	17	TRBV21-1	.	.	TGTGCCAGCAGCGCCCCCACGGAGGGACCGAGCTCCTACGAGCAGTACTTC	CASSAPTEGPSSYEQYF
TRBJ2-5	10	TRBV20-1	.	TRBD2	TGCAGCTGGGGGGGGGAGACCCAGTACTTC	CSWGGETQYF
TRBJ2-7	15	TRBV28	.	.	TGTGCCAGCAGTTCTCGGGGCGGGATCTCGTACGAGCAGTACTTC	CASSSRGGISYEQYF
TRBJ1-1	15	TRBV29-1	.	TRBD1	TGCAGCACTGGGGCTCCGGACGGGACAGGGGCTAGGGCTTTCTTT	CSTGAPDGTGARAFF
TRBJ2-1	12	TRBV28	.	TRBD2	TGTGCCGGGGGACTAGCGGGTGCAGAGCAGTTCTTC	CAGGLAGAEQFF
TRBJ1-2	16	TRBV7-2	.	.	TGTGCCAGCAGCCCCTGGCGGGGGTTGGAGCCTGGTGGCTACACCTTC	CASSPWRGLEPGGYTF
TRBJ1-3	16	TRBV5-6	.	.	TGTGCCAGCAGCCCTGGGTGGAGTTCTGTGGGAAACACCATATATTTT	CASSPGWSSVGNTIYF
TRBJ2-2	18	TRBV7-8	.	TRBD2	TGTGCCAGCAGCTTAGGGACCCTAGCGGGGGGGAACACCGGGGAGCTGTTTTTT	CASSLGTLAGGNTGELFF
TRBJ2-3	15	TRBV11-2	.	.	TGTGCCAGCAGCTCCGGTCGCAGGGGCACAGATACGCAGTATTTT	CASSSGRRGTDTQYF
TRBJ1-2	15	TRBV5-6	.	.	TGTGCCAGCAGCTTGCCCGGGACACCGAGCTATGGCTACACCTTC	CASSLPGTPSYGYTF
TRBJ1-5	13	TRBV7-2	.	.	TGTGCCAGCAGCTTAGAGGGGGATCAGCCCCAGCATTTT	CASSLEGDQPQHF
TRBJ2-7	14	TRBV10-3	.	TRBD2	TGTGCCATCAGTGGGCGGGGGGACTCCTACGAGCAGTACTTC	CAISGRGDSYEQYF
TRBJ2-1	14	TRBV7-2	once	.	TGTGCCAGCAGCTCACAGGGTATAGACAATGAGCAGTTCTTC	CASSSQGIDNEQFF
TRBJ1-2	15	TRBV6-5	.	.	TGTGCCAGCAGTTACTCTGGAGGGAACAACTATGGCTACACCTTC	CASSYSGGNNYGYTF
TRBJ2-7	15	TRBV7-9	.	TRBD1	TGTGCCAGCAGCACGACGGACAGGGGCGCCTACGAGCAGTACTTC	CASSTTDRGAYEQYF
TRBJ2-5	15	TRBV5-1	.	.	TGCGCCAGCAGCTTGATTTTAGCGAAACAAGAGACCCAGTACTTC	CASSLILAKQETQYF
TRBJ1-1	14	TRBV6-4	.	TRBD1	TGTGCCAGCAGTGACCGGACAGGGGGTACTGAAGCTTTCTTT	CASSDRTGGTEAFF
TRBJ1-3	15	TRBV29-1	.	TRBD1	TGCAGCGTTATGACAGGGGCGAACTCTGGAAACACCATATATTTT	CSVMTGANSGNTIYF
TRBJ1-5	13	TRBV30	few	.	TGTGCCTGGAGTCAACAGGCGGATCAGCCCCAGCATTTT	CAWSQQADQPQHF
TRBJ1-2	15	TRBV19	.	.	TGTGCCAGTAGTCCGCGACAGAATATTAACTATGGCTACACCTTC	CASSPRQNINYGYTF
TRBJ2-2	17	TRBV11-2	.	TRBD1	TGTGCCAGCAGCTTAGTTCCCCAGGGGGCGCGAGGCGGGGAGCTGTTTTTT	CASSLVPQGARGGELFF
TRBJ2-1	17	TRBV18	.	TRBD2	TGTGCCAGCTCACCAAGAGAGGGACTAGCGCAAAGCAATGAGCAGTTCTTC	CASSPREGLAQSNEQFF
TRBJ1-2	14	TRBV10-3	.	.	TGTGCCATCAGCCCAGCCGGGATGAATCTGGGCTACACCTTC	CAISPAGMNLGYTF
TRBJ2-3	15	TRBV11-2	.	.	TGTGCCAGCAGCCCCGGGCGGAGGGGGCCAGATACGCAGTATTTT	CASSPGRRGPDTQYF
TRBJ1-3	16	TRBV4-2	.	.	TGTGCCAGCAGCCAAGCTGACAGAAGCTCTGGAAACACCATATATTTT	CASSQADRSSGNTIYF